This TCR beta chain was found in a study of blood T cells in healthy people across ages. There were healthy Caucasian individuals from Russia, aged roughly 6 to 100, serving as donors. Extraction yielded at least 5 micrograms of total RNA per sample. A sample-barcoded 5' primer and a J-beta primer mix were used in a second PCR of about 7 to 11 cycles. MiXCR was run by TCRdb on the 5' RACE reads, yielding one entry per CDR3 protein. The data show roughly 2 million distinct CDR3 sequences, with just under 50% seen just once and 2% to 2.5% held by the top ten. Trimming cost V 3 bases and J 0 bases, with 8 bases left between them. The CDR3 extends over 13 amino acids. Germline V CDR1 and CDR2: SQVTM, ANQGSEA.

This sequence was found in a middle-aged woman in good health. The sequenced sample consisted of blood. This chain links TRBV29-1 with TRBJ1-2; weak D call: TRBD1 (5 bases). The CDR3 coding sequence is TGCAGCGTTGACAGGGCAGCTAACTATGGCTACACCTTC. This codes for CSVDRAANYGYTF.